The TCR beta chain described here comes from a study of shared clonotypes between healthy human individuals. Data came from immunoSEQ multiplex PCR; TCRdb stores just in-frame clones and leaves some out. The sample carries about 750,000 clones, 92% recorded once. Terminally differentiated effector memory CD45RA+ cells were excluded by CCR7 positive selection of CD45RO-negative cells. Study-level results: Clonotype sharing among donors likely depends on sequencing depth.

Of note for this clone: Its matching antigen is unknown.

The sequence was collected from a man aged 25-40 years in good health. The sample taken for sequencing was naive CD8+ T cells sorted from blood.

The CDR3 nucleotides are TGTGCCAGCAGCGTCGGACAGGGGGCCGACAATGAGCAGTTCTTC. It specifies CASSVGQGADNEQFF. J is TRBJ2-1 and V is TRBV7-9; 11 bases fit TRBD1. This CDR3 is built from 15 residues. Looked up from germline, CDR1 is SEHNR and CDR2 is FQNEAQ (reference sequence). After removal of 5 bases from V and 5 bases from J, the junction contained 5 bases not matched to a gene.